The T cell receptor (beta chain) under discussion was sequenced for a study of cytomegalovirus exposure and HLA in healthy donors. Across the whole study: The same platform was used for the roughly 120 validation repertoires and the approximately 670 first-cohort repertoires, a later analysis reported. Study outcomes and limitations: Rarity held for most TCR sequences, but there were some public TCRs that occurred in many donors. Reported results showed that the classifier diagnosed cytomegalovirus status with high specificity and sensitivity. Specificity for CMV antigens was confirmed in vitro for a few of the CMV-associated chains.

The CDR3 is 13 amino acids. The V gene lost 4 bases and the J gene lost 6 bases, with 11 bases spanning the gap. Germline CDR1 and CDR2: SGDLS and YYNGEE. Measured with immunoSEQ multiplex PCR; TCRdb has only the in-frame clones, and not every one. The sample yields over 150,000 clones, 96% seen once. Note on this clone: Its antigen remains unidentified.

V and J are TRBV9 and TRBJ2-1, with a tentative D call TRBD2 (5 bases). This TCR was sampled from a woman under 30 in good health and CMV-seronegative. Sequencing input: PBMCs. CDR3 DNA: TGTGCCAGCAGCCCCGGGGAGTCCAATGAGCAGTTCTTC. Protein product: CASSPGESNEQFF.